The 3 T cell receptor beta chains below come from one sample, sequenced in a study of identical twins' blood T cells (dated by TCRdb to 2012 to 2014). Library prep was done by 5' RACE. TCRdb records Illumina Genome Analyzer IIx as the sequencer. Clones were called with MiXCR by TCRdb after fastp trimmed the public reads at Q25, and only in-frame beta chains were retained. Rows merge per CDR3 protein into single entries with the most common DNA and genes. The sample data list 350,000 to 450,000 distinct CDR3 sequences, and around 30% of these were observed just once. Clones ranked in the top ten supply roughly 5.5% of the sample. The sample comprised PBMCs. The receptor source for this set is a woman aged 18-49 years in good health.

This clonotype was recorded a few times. The CDR3 region is CASSEGGTVSSYNSPLHF. The CDR3, as DNA: TGTGCCAGCAGCGAGGGAGGTACGGTCAGTTCCTATAATTCACCCCTCCACTTT. The chain carries TRBV9 and TRBJ1-6; no clear D. Germline lookup yields CDR1 SGDLS and CDR2 YYNGEE. V lost 3 bases and J lost 1, with 17 bases in between. The CDR3 consists of 18 residues. The full variable domain, rest sourced from reference TRBV9 and TRBJ1-6, is DSGVTQTPKHLITATGQRVTLRCSPRSGDLSVYWYQQSLDQGLQFLIQYYNGEERAKGNILERFSAQQFPDLHSELNLSSLELGDSALYFCASSEGGTVSSYNSPLHFGNGTRLTVT.

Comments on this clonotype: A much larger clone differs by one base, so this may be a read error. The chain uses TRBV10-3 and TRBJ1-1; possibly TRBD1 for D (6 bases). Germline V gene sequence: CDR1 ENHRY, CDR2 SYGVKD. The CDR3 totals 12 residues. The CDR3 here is CATSEGGTEAFF. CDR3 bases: TGTGCCACCAGTGAGGGGGGAACTGAAGCTTTCTTT.

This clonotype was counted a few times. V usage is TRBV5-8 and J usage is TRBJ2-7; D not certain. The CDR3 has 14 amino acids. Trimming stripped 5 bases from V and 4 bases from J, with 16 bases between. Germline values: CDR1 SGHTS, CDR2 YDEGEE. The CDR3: CASSPLSILYEQYF. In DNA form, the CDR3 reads TGTGCCAGCAGTCCACTTTCAATCCTATACGAGCAGTACTTC.